The T cell receptor (beta chain) described here comes from a study of T cells in localized non-small cell lung cancer. Overall study results and limits: A median approximately 59 of the top 100 tumor clones appeared in adjacent lung. Heterogeneity is still possible, as just one tumor region was sequenced.

A word on this clone: Its antigen is unknown.

The assay was immunoSEQ multiplex PCR, and TCRdb's table has in-frame clones only and misses some. The data hold tens of thousands of clones, with 80% to 95% observed a single time. The CDR3 is made up of 12 amino acids. The germline V gene has CDR1 SNHLY and CDR2 FYNNEI. V was cut by 0 bases and J by 11 bases, with 8 bases left in between. The sequencing here drew on peripheral blood mononuclear cells, taken before any cancer treatment. The source is a female donor of 60 years or more with stage II lung adenocarcinoma. This chain joins TRBV2 and TRBJ2-1; D gene uncertain. CDR3 nucleotides: TGTGCCAGCAGTGAAGCGTCATTCCAGCAGTTCTTC. Amino acid sequence: CASSEASFQQFF.